This T cell receptor beta chain was recorded in a study of CD8 T cells in Susac syndrome. The authors reverse transcribed about 0.5 to 1 ug RNA with random hexamers. TCR beta CDR3 was amplified by immunoSEQ covering 54 Vbeta and 13 Jbeta. Using its own MiXCR run on the immunoSEQ multiplex PCR reads, TCRdb lists one record per CDR3 protein. This table holds 160,000 or so distinct CDR3 sequences, around 96% found once. The CDR3 has 13 residues. V lost 8 bases and J lost 3; bases outside the gene matches: 1. Negative magnetic isolation gave CD8+ and CD4+ cells; FACS enriched CD8+ TEMRA. Sequencing was done on a sample of CD8+ T cells from PBMCs. The V call is TRBV12-3 or TRBV12-4, the J call TRBJ1-5; 10 bases line up with TRBD1. The TCR comes from a human donor with multiple sclerosis. The CDR3 region has the DNA TGTGCCAGCGGGACAGGGGTCAATCAGCCCCAGCATTTT. It yields the protein CASGTGVNQPQHF.